Presented here are 11 T cell receptor beta chains from one specimen sequenced in a study of molecular identifiers for immune sequencing clone quantification. TCRdb reprocessed the PCR reads via MiXCR and lists one record per CDR3 protein. Among about 320,000 distinct CDR3 sequences listed, over 20% were seen once. The sequencing sample was made of naive CD8+ T cells from blood, with Jurkat cell RNA spiked in. The subset: FACS-sorted CD8+CD4-CCR7+CD45RA+ naive T cells. The receptor source for this set is a human donor in good health. Some libraries in this study had Jurkat cell RNA spiked in.

About this clonotype itself: A read error is possible here, since a much larger clone lies one base away. V usage is TRBV9 and J usage is TRBJ2-2, with D uncertain. This CDR3 region has 13 residues. V lost 3 bases and J 2 bases, leaving 5 bases between the germline ends. Germline values: CDR1 SGDLS, CDR2 YYNGEE. The chain's CDR3 is CASSAINTGELFF. DNA for the CDR3: TGTGCCAGCAGCGCAATTAACACCGGGGAGCTGTTTTTT.

This clonotype appeared many times. The CDR3 spells CASSLARQLNTEAFF. CDR3 in DNA: TGTGCCAGCAGCTTAGCCCGACAGTTGAACACTGAAGCTTTCTTT. The gene calls are TRBV7-9 and TRBJ1-1; TRBD1 might be the D (5 bases). Germline V gene sequence: CDR1 SEHNR, CDR2 FQNEAQ (reference sequence). V was trimmed by 0 bases and J by 0 bases, leaving 8 bases between them. This CDR3 is built from 15 residues.

The chain uses TRBV5-5 and TRBJ1-4; D might be TRBD1 (5 bases). The germline V gene has CDR1 SGHKS and CDR2 YYEKEE (reference sequence). Trimming pared 0 bases from V and 4 bases from J, leaving 16 bases between. The CDR3 extends over 17 amino acids. The CDR3 DNA reads as TGTGCCAGCAGCTTGGCCCAGCCAGGGCCCAATAATGAAAAACTGTTTTTT. Translating gives CASSLAQPGPNNEKLFF.

This clonotype was observed at least ten times. The rearrangement joins TRBV19 to TRBJ2-1; either TRBD1 or TRBD2 may fit D (6 bases each). V shed 8 bases and J shed 6 bases, with 14 bases lying between them. This CDR3 comprises 13 residues. Per germline, CDR1 LNHDA and CDR2 SQIVND (reference sequence). The CDR3 is CASRTGAINEQFF. The CDR3 DNA reads as TGTGCCAGTCGAACGGGGGCCATCAATGAGCAGTTCTTC.

At least ten counts were recorded for this clonotype. The CDR3 here is CASSPRVGLAGANADTQYF. The CDR3, as DNA: TGTGCCAGCAGCCCCCGTGTAGGACTAGCGGGGGCGAACGCAGATACGCAGTATTTT. V usage is TRBV7-9 and J usage is TRBJ2-3; 13 bases are a match to TRBD2. V shed 5 bases and J 4 bases; nucleotides not matched to a gene: 15. From germline, CDR1 is SEHNR and CDR2 FQNEAQ (reference sequence). The length of the CDR3 is 19 residues.

This clonotype was seen ten or more times. Written as DNA, the CDR3 is TGTGCCAGCAGTTTAAACAGCCTGAACACTGAAGCTTTCTTT. Residues: CASSLNSLNTEAFF. The chain has TRBV12-3 or TRBV12-4 and TRBJ1-1, with D uncertain. V was trimmed by 2 bases and J by 0 bases, leaving 7 bases between them. The CDR3 extends over 14 amino acids.

At least ten counts were recorded for this clonotype. The chain joins TRBV27 to TRBJ2-5; 8 bases match TRBD1. The CDR3 spans 12 residues. Germline V CDR1 and CDR2: MNHEY, SMNVEV (reference sequence). V lost 6 bases, J lost 14 bases, and 11 bases stayed unmatched. This CDR3 reads CASSSTGALYYF. As DNA, the CDR3 is TGTGCCAGCAGCTCGACAGGGGCCCTCTACTACTTC.

This clonotype was counted many times. The V and J genes are TRBV13 and TRBJ2-7; D is possibly TRBD1 or TRBD2 (5 bases each). V lost 5 bases, J lost 4 bases, and 12 bases lay in between. Per the germline V gene, CDR1 is PRHDT and CDR2 is FYEKMQ (reference sequence). The CDR3 loop spans 13 amino acids. The DNA for the CDR3 is TGTGCCAGCAGCCGCGAGGGGTTGTACGAGCAGTACTTC. It translates to CASSREGLYEQYF.

In this sample, this clonotype turned up a few times. V usage is TRBV27 and J usage is TRBJ2-1, with D tentatively TRBD2 (6 bases). V lost 11 bases and J 4 bases, leaving 9 bases between the germline ends. The CDR3 has 11 residues. Germline CDR1 is MNHEY and CDR2 is SMNVEV (reference sequence). Here the CDR3 DNA reads TGTGCCGCGGGGCAGTACAATGAGCAGTTCTTC. Translation gives CAAGQYNEQFF.

This clonotype was counted at least ten times. The gene calls are TRBV4-3 and TRBJ2-1; 14 bases align to TRBD2. V trimming: 4 bases; J trimming: 7 bases; junction bases outside the gene matches: 6. This CDR3 spans 16 amino acids. Germline V gene data show CDR1 as LGHNA and CDR2 as YSLEER. CDR3 residues: CASSPGTSGSDNEQFF. The CDR3 region has the DNA TGCGCCAGCAGCCCAGGGACTAGCGGGAGCGATAATGAGCAGTTCTTC.

This clonotype was observed at least ten times. The V gene is TRBV4-1, the J gene TRBJ2-1; 11 nucleotides match TRBD1. CDR1 and CDR2 (germline): MGHRA, YSYEKL. J gave up 8 bases and V 1 base, and 7 bases lay outside the gene matches. The CDR3 sequence is 16 residues long. The CDR3 loop is CASSQVWGTGGDEQFF. In nucleotides, the CDR3 is TGCGCCAGCAGCCAAGTTTGGGGGACAGGGGGTGATGAGCAGTTCTTC.